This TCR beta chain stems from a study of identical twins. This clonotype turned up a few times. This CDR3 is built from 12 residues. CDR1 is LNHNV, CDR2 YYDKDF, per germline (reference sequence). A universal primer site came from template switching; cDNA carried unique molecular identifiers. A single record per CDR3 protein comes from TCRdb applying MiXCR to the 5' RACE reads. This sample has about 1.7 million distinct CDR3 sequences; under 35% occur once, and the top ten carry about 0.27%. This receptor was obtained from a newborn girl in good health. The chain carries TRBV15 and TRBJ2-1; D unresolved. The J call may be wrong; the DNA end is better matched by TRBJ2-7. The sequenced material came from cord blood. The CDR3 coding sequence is TGTGCCACCAGAGTAGGCTACAATGAGCAGTACTTC. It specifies CATRVGYNEQYF.